A single sample is the source of the 19 T cell receptor beta chains below, sequenced in a study of blood T cell repertoires in COVID-19. Produced via immunoSEQ multiplex PCR; TCRdb's table is partial and in-frame only. Of 410,000 or so clones listed, over 75% are singletons. The sample taken for sequencing was peripheral blood. The source is a woman aged 40-49 years with COVID-19, enrolled during active disease.

The chain links TRBV7-9 to TRBJ1-3; no reliable D call. The V end lost 5 bases, the J end lost 8 bases, and 16 bases lay between the germline ends. CDR1 SEHNR and CDR2 FQNEAQ come from the germline V gene (reference sequence). This CDR3 has 14 residues. This CDR3 is CASSPLRGLDTIYF. For the CDR3, the DNA is TGTGCCAGCAGCCCCCTGAGAGGCTTGGACACCATATATTTT.

J is TRBJ2-7 and V is TRBV28, with TRBD2 as a possible D gene (6 bases). Germline V gives CDR1 MDHEN, CDR2 SYDVKM. Trimming shortened V by 6 bases and J by 3 bases, and 21 bases separated the two germline ends. The CDR3 covers 16 residues. The CDR3 spells CASRPHSGGGYYEQYF. As DNA, the CDR3 is TGTGCCAGCAGACCCCATAGCGGCGGTGGGTACTACGAGCAGTACTTC. Variable domain in full (rest from reference TRBV28 and TRBJ2-7): DVKVTQSSRYLVKRTGEKVFLECVQDMDHENMFWYRQDPGLGLRLIYFSYDVKMKEKGDIPEGYSVSREKKERFSLILESASTNQTSMYLCASRPHSGGGYYEQYFGPGTRLTVT.

V and J are TRBV9 and TRBJ1-1; D gene unclear. The CDR3 is 15 amino acids. Germline V gene sequence: CDR1 SGDLS, CDR2 YYNGEE. Trimming shortened V by 4 bases and J by 5 bases, and 18 bases separated the two germline ends. The CDR3 DNA reads TGTGCCAGCAGCTCCACCCCTTCGGGGAGTACTGAAGCTTTCTTT. As protein: CASSSTPSGSTEAFF. The variable domain in full, completed from reference TRBV9 and TRBJ1-1, reads DSGVTQTPKHLITATGQRVTLRCSPRSGDLSVYWYQQSLDQGLQFLIQYYNGEERAKGNILERFSAQQFPDLHSELNLSSLELGDSALYFCASSSTPSGSTEAFFGQGTRLTVV.

J is TRBJ1-2 and V is TRBV2; possibly TRBD1 for D (6 bases). CDR3 length: 15 residues. The V gene's germline CDR1 is SNHLY and CDR2 FYNNEI. The V and J ends lost 6 bases and 0 bases respectively, with 14 bases between them. CDR3 sequence reads: CASSPTGSPNYGYTF. CDR3 DNA sequence: TGTGCCAGCAGCCCCACAGGGAGTCCTAACTATGGCTACACCTTC.

The chain links TRBV19 to TRBJ1-1; 9 nucleotides agree with TRBD1. The CDR3 runs 17 residues. J was trimmed by 1 base and V by 0 bases; bases with no gene match: 6. Germline V gene lookup returns CDR1 LNHDA and CDR2 SQIVND (reference sequence). The CDR3 sequence: CASSIDSGTGTNTEAFF. CDR3 nucleotide sequence: TGTGCCAGTAGTATAGATTCGGGGACAGGGACGAACACTGAAGCTTTCTTT.

The V and J genes are TRBV28 and TRBJ2-7, with 9 bases lining up with TRBD2. Germline V gives CDR1 MDHEN, CDR2 SYDVKM. V lost 10 bases, J lost 5 bases, and 12 bases stayed unmatched. There are 14 residues in the CDR3. This CDR3 reads CATQKIGTSNEQYF. The DNA for the CDR3 is TGTGCCACCCAGAAAATAGGGACTAGCAACGAGCAGTACTTC.

This clone was counted a few times. The gene calls are TRBV30 and TRBJ2-7, with 8 bases matching TRBD1. This CDR3 has 17 amino acids. The trim removed 0 bases at V and 2 bases at J, leaving 12 bases unmatched. Looked up from germline, CDR1 is GTSNPN and CDR2 is SVGIG (reference sequence). The CDR3 region is CAWSVLRHDRGTYEQYF. CDR3 sequence (DNA): TGTGCCTGGAGTGTACTGAGACACGACAGGGGAACCTACGAGCAGTACTTC. The full variable domain, completed using reference TRBV30 and TRBJ2-7, is SQTIHQWPATLVQPVGSPLSLECTVEGTSNPNLYWYRQAAGRGLQLLFYSVGIGQISSEVPQNLSASRPQDRQFILSSKKLLLSDSGFYLCAWSVLRHDRGTYEQYFGPGTRLTVT.

The chain recombines TRBV5-6 with TRBJ2-7; tentative D call: TRBD2 (6 bases). The V gene lost 5 bases and the J gene lost 4 bases, with 19 bases spanning the gap. CDR1 SGHDT and CDR2 YYEEEE come from the germline V gene. This CDR3 is 15 amino acids long. The CDR3 sequence is CASSFYRGKSYEQYF. CDR3 DNA sequence: TGTGCCAGCAGTTTTTACCGCGGGAAGAGTTACGAGCAGTACTTC.

The J gene is TRBJ2-4, the V gene TRBV7-2; the D gene is possibly TRBD1 (5 bases). This CDR3 comprises 15 residues. Germline V gene data show CDR1 as SGHTA and CDR2 as FQGNSA. V was pared by 5 bases and J by 6 bases, with 17 bases between. CDR3 sequence (DNA): TGTGCCAGCAGCCAACTGCTGGACACAACAAACATTCAGTACTTC. Translating it yields CASSQLLDTTNIQYF.

This clone has just a few counts. V and J are TRBV28 and TRBJ1-5; TRBD1 might be the D (5 bases). The V end lost 3 bases, the J end lost 0 bases, and 21 bases lay between the germline ends. Looked up from germline, CDR1 is MDHEN and CDR2 is SYDVKM. The CDR3 loop spans 19 amino acids. The CDR3 loop reads CASSLINQDRSYSNQPQHF. The CDR3 DNA follows: TGTGCCAGCAGTTTGATTAACCAAGACAGATCTTATAGCAATCAGCCCCAGCATTTT.

This chain links TRBV6-5 with TRBJ2-2; no firm D call. V was cut by 4 bases and J by 1 base, with 7 bases left in between. The CDR3 sequence is 14 residues long. Germline V gene sequence: CDR1 MNHEY, CDR2 SVGAGI. Here the CDR3 DNA reads TGTGCCAGCAGTTGGCAGAAGAACACCGGGGAGCTGTTTTTT. It codes for CASSWQKNTGELFF.

The chain uses TRBV7-2 and TRBJ1-5, with D unclear. The ends were cut back, 2 bases at V and 6 bases at J, with 11 bases in the middle. This CDR3 has 14 amino acids. From germline, CDR1 is SGHTA and CDR2 FQGNSA. CDR3 coding DNA: TGTGCCAGCAGCTTATCACCCAGAGGTCAGCCCCAGCATTTT. It translates to CASSLSPRGQPQHF.

This clone was picked up one time. The V and J genes are TRBV19 and TRBJ1-1; 8 nucleotides agree with TRBD1. V dropped 5 bases and J dropped 0; count of bases not matched to a gene: 5. The CDR3 runs 15 residues. The V gene's germline CDR1 is LNHDA and CDR2 SQIVND (reference sequence). CDR3 residues: CASSVQGVMNTEAFF. The CDR3, as DNA: TGTGCCAGTAGTGTACAGGGGGTAATGAACACTGAAGCTTTCTTT. Together with reference TRBV19 and TRBJ1-1, the CDR3 gives the full variable domain: DGGITQSPKYLFRKEGQNVTLSCEQNLNHDAMYWYRQDPGQGLRLIYYSQIVNDFQKGDIAEGYSVSREKKESFPLTVTSAQKNPTAFYLCASSVQGVMNTEAFFGQGTRLTVV.

The chain links TRBV2 to TRBJ2-7; TRBD2 matches 11 bases. This CDR3 is 16 amino acids long. With V trimmed by 6 bases and J by 0 bases, 7 bases remained unmatched. Germline V gene lookup returns CDR1 SNHLY and CDR2 FYNNEI. The CDR3 DNA is TGTGCCAGCAGGGGTAGACTAGCGGGGTACTCCTACGAGCAGTACTTC. Its translation: CASRGRLAGYSYEQYF.

V is TRBV27 and J is TRBJ1-1, with D perhaps matching TRBD1 (6 bases). The CDR3 sequence is 12 residues long. CDR1 and CDR2 from the germline V gene are MNHEY and SMNVEV (reference sequence). The CDR3 region is CGGKVRGTEAFF. DNA for the CDR3: TGTGGAGGGAAGGTCAGGGGCACTGAAGCTTTCTTT.

This sequence joins TRBV7-2 and TRBJ2-7, with 14 nucleotides matching TRBD2. Germline assignment: CDR1 SGHTA and CDR2 FQGNSA. This CDR3 is built from 15 residues. J lost 3 bases, V lost 5 bases, and 3 bases had no gene match. The DNA of the CDR3 is TGTGCCAGCAGCCAGACTAGCGGGGGGGACTACGAGCAGTACTTC. Protein product: CASSQTSGGDYEQYF.

The CDR3 DNA is TGTGCCAGCAGCCTAACTAACCCCTCCTACAATGAGCAGTTCTTC. It codes for CASSLTNPSYNEQFF. The J gene is TRBJ2-1, the V gene TRBV6-2 or TRBV6-3; no clear D. Trimming left V 6 bases short and J 0 bases short, with 12 bases between. Germline-derived CDR1 and CDR2 are MNHEY and SVGEGT. This CDR3 is 15 amino acids long.

The J gene is TRBJ1-4, the V gene TRBV23-1; TRBD1 agrees at 8 bases. TRBV23-1 is reported as an ORF; its role is uncertain. The CDR3 has 18 amino acids. V lost 7 bases and J lost 2; bases outside the gene matches: 15. The CDR3 loop is CASNTNRSGGATNEKLFF. CDR3 sequence (DNA): TGCGCCAGCAATACCAATCGATCAGGGGGCGCGACTAATGAAAAACTGTTTTTT.

This clone has a single count. The rearrangement uses TRBV29-1 and TRBJ2-3; 9 nucleotides agree with TRBD2. The length of the CDR3 is 16 residues. V gave up 1 base and J gave up 2 bases; unmatched junction bases: 7. Germline V gene data show CDR1 as SQVTM and CDR2 as ANQGSEA. Here the CDR3 reads CSVEGGGGLHTDTQYF. CDR3 nucleotides: TGCAGCGTTGAAGGCGGGGGGGGGCTCCACACAGATACGCAGTATTTT.